The present entry profiles one TCR beta chain with its context. Sequencing used immunoSEQ multiplex PCR; TCRdb keeps in-frame clones, though not all of them. Of about 13,000 clones listed, approximately 86% are singletons. This sample is part of a study of technical replicates of blood from a few donors. Germline loops: CDR1 SGHTS, CDR2 YDEGEE. This CDR3 has 12 amino acids. V was trimmed by 0 bases and J by 13 bases, leaving 14 bases between them. This sequence originates from a human donor in good health. The sequencing sample was made of PBMCs. The rearrangement joins TRBV5-8 to TRBJ2-7; D perhaps matches TRBD1 (6 bases). CDR3: CASSLARGTSYF. CDR3 coding DNA: TGTGCCAGCAGCTTGGCGAGGGGGACCTCCTACTTC.